Below are 29 T cell receptor beta chains sequenced from a single sample in a study of T-cell reconstitution after alpha-beta-depleted transplantation in children. Preparation of the TCRbeta library involved a method that used unique molecular identifiers. TCRdb passed the PCR reads through MiXCR, listing each CDR3 protein once. The table records 300,000 to 400,000 distinct CDR3 sequences, about 14% of them present only once. The material sequenced was PBMCs, taken from the stem cell graft. The source of these receptors is a human donor who donated a stem cell graft to a child with Fanconi anemia.

This clonotype has ten or more counts. This chain links TRBV20-1 with TRBJ2-1; D perhaps matches TRBD2 (6 bases). The CDR3 contains 12 residues. CDR1 is DFQATT and CDR2 is SNEGSKA in the germline V gene (reference sequence). The V and J ends lost 6 bases and 9 bases respectively, with 15 bases between them. The CDR3 loop is CSATTSLSEQFF. The DNA of the CDR3 is TGCAGTGCCACGACTAGTTTGAGTGAGCAGTTCTTC.

The V and J genes are TRBV2 and TRBJ2-5; D tentatively fits TRBD1 or TRBD2 (6 bases each). Germline V gives CDR1 SNHLY, CDR2 FYNNEI. The CDR3 loop spans 13 amino acids. Trimming stripped 6 bases from V and 5 bases from J, with 13 bases between. CDR3: CASRRGRLETQYF. The DNA of the CDR3 is TGTGCCAGCAGACGGGGGCGTCTGGAGACCCAGTACTTC.

This chain joins TRBV20-1 and TRBJ1-2; D uncertain. This CDR3 region has 12 residues. Trimming removed 3 bases at V and 5 bases at J, with 10 bases between. CDR1 and CDR2 from the germline V gene are DFQATT and SNEGSKA (reference sequence). The CDR3 region is CSASPGRYGYTF. As DNA, the CDR3 is TGCAGTGCTAGCCCAGGCCGGTATGGCTACACCTTC.

The rearrangement joins TRBV4-3 to TRBJ1-1; 8 positions match TRBD1. This CDR3 contains 17 residues. Trimming at V came to 0 bases and at J to 3 bases, leaving 9 bases not matched to a gene. Looked up from germline, CDR1 is LGHNA and CDR2 is YSLEER. The CDR3 DNA reads TGCGCCAGCAGCCAAGATCCCGGACAGGGCTGGTACACTGAAGCTTTCTTT. This translates into CASSQDPGQGWYTEAFF.

The CDR3 spells CSAWDRYTEAFF. The CDR3 DNA is TGCAGTGCCTGGGACAGATACACTGAAGCTTTCTTT. The V gene is TRBV20-1, the J gene TRBJ1-1, with 7 bases fitting TRBD1. Germline V lookup: CDR1 DFQATT, CDR2 SNEGSKA (reference sequence). This CDR3 spans 12 amino acids. Losses at the gene ends were 6 bases for V and 3 bases for J; bases not matched to a gene: 4.

V and J are TRBV5-1 and TRBJ2-1; 11 nucleotides align to TRBD1. The germline V gene encodes CDR1 SGHRS and CDR2 YFSETQ. V shed 1 base and J 6 bases; nucleotides not matched to a gene: 6. The CDR3 has 16 residues. The CDR3 DNA sequence: TGCGCCAGCAGCTTGTTGGGACAGGGGGGTAGCAATGAGCAGTTCTTC. Translated, it gives CASSLLGQGGSNEQFF.

This clonotype was found many times. The chain uses TRBV12-3 or TRBV12-4 and TRBJ2-5; D unresolved. The CDR3 has 13 amino acids. V was trimmed by 3 bases and J by 2 bases, leaving 7 bases between them. This CDR3 is CASSFMVQETQYF. CDR3 coding DNA: TGTGCCAGCAGTTTCATGGTGCAAGAGACCCAGTACTTC.

The sample holds many counts of this clonotype. In DNA form, the CDR3 reads TGCAGTGCTAGCCGGACCGAAAGGAATGAGCAGTTCTTC. It is translated as CSASRTERNEQFF. The chain joins TRBV20-1 to TRBJ2-1; D is ambiguous. Germline V lookup: CDR1 DFQATT, CDR2 SNEGSKA (reference sequence). Trimming removed 3 bases at V and 7 bases at J, with 13 bases between. The CDR3 extends over 13 amino acids.

The chain links TRBV5-1 to TRBJ2-3; TRBD1 matches at 8 bases. The trim removed 7 bases at V and 3 bases at J, leaving 7 bases unmatched. CDR1 and CDR2 from the germline V gene are SGHRS and YFSETQ. The CDR3 consists of 14 residues. DNA for the CDR3: TGCGCCAGCTTCGGACAGGGACGAACAGATACGCAGTATTTT. Protein sequence: CASFGQGRTDTQYF.

Many counts were recorded for this clonotype. This chain links TRBV4-3 with TRBJ2-6; D unclear. V was cut by 0 bases and J by 0 bases, with 12 bases left in between. The CDR3 covers 18 residues. The germline V gene has CDR1 LGHNA and CDR2 YSLEER. This chain's CDR3 is CASSQDQLLHSGANVLTF. CDR3 bases: TGCGCCAGCAGCCAAGATCAGCTACTACACTCTGGGGCCAACGTCCTGACTTTC.

The table lists this clonotype with many counts. The rearrangement uses TRBV5-1 and TRBJ1-1; D perhaps matches TRBD1 (5 bases). Germline V lookup: CDR1 SGHRS, CDR2 YFSETQ. CDR3 length: 13 amino acids. Trimming cost V 1 base and J 6 bases, with 10 bases left between them. The CDR3 is CASSLMGVAEAFF. The CDR3, as DNA: TGCGCCAGCAGCTTGATGGGGGTAGCTGAAGCTTTCTTT.

This clonotype was seen a few times. The rearrangement links TRBV6-1 to TRBJ1-2, with D perhaps TRBD1 (6 bases). The CDR3 runs to 13 residues. V was clipped by 3 bases and J by 5 bases, with 10 bases between them. The germline V gene has CDR1 MNHNS and CDR2 SASEGT. CDR3 loop: CASSETGFYGYTF. The DNA for the CDR3 is TGTGCCAGCAGTGAGACAGGTTTTTATGGCTACACCTTC.

This chain links TRBV7-9 with TRBJ1-2; D is unclear. The CDR3 extends over 13 amino acids. Trimming left V 4 bases short and J 4 bases short, with 10 bases between. Germline V gene lookup returns CDR1 SEHNR and CDR2 FQNEAQ (reference sequence). This CDR3 reads CASSSEVSYGYTF. The CDR3 DNA is TGTGCCAGCAGCTCCGAGGTGAGCTATGGCTACACCTTC.

For this clonotype: A read error may account for a junction end that differs from germline. The V gene is TRBV30, the J gene TRBJ1-4; D is unresolved. Germline values: CDR1 GTSNPN, CDR2 SVGIG (reference sequence). The length of the CDR3 is 10 residues. The CDR3 region is CAWSRPGVRF. The CDR3 region has the DNA TGTGCCTGGAGTAGACCGGGAGTCCGTTTT.

In its sample, this clonotype was seen many times. The V and J genes are TRBV25-1 and TRBJ1-1; D ambiguous. The ends were cut back, 4 bases at V and 2 bases at J, with 8 bases in the middle. Germline V CDR1 and CDR2: MGHDK, SYGVNS. The CDR3 extends over 13 amino acids. In DNA, the CDR3 is TGTGCCAGCAGTGGCGCACTAAACACTGAAGCTTTCTTT. This sequence encodes CASSGALNTEAFF.

Only a few counts were recorded for this clonotype. The chain uses TRBV5-1 and TRBJ2-3; D possibly matches TRBD1 or TRBD2 (6 bases each). V was pared by 3 bases and J by 5 bases, with 19 bases between. Germline-derived CDR1 and CDR2 are SGHRS and YFSETQ. CDR3 length: 16 amino acids. In nucleotides, the CDR3 is TGCGCCAGCAGCTCTAGGGGGGCCCTTGTTGGAGATACGCAGTATTTT. Encoded protein: CASSSRGALVGDTQYF.

V is TRBV13 and J is TRBJ1-2; 7 bases are shared with TRBD1. The CDR3 contains 14 residues. V lost 7 bases, J lost 2 bases, and 7 bases stayed unmatched. Germline CDR1 is PRHDT and CDR2 is FYEKMQ (reference sequence). CDR3 amino acids: CASTEGQLNYGYTF. The CDR3 coding sequence is TGTGCCAGCACCGAGGGACAGTTAAACTATGGCTACACCTTC. Full variable domain (outside the CDR3, taken from reference TRBV13 and TRBJ1-2): AAGVIQSPRHLIKEKRETATLKCYPIPRHDTVYWYQQGPGQDPQFLISFYEKMQSDKGSIPDRFSAQQFSDYHSELNMSSLELGDSALYFCASTEGQLNYGYTFGSGTRLTVV.

The V call is TRBV20-1, the J call TRBJ1-2; D is ambiguous. The CDR3 spans 12 residues. In germline, CDR1 is DFQATT, CDR2 SNEGSKA (reference sequence). V lost 6 bases to trimming and J lost 8 bases, with 16 bases between them. DNA of the CDR3: TGCAGTGCCCAAGAACCAGGCGGGGGCTACACCTTC. Translated: CSAQEPGGGYTF.

This clonotype was picked up many times. The chain employs TRBV20-1 and TRBJ2-1; D is undetermined. The CDR3 consists of 18 residues. Germline values: CDR1 DFQATT, CDR2 SNEGSKA (reference sequence). Trimming removed 6 bases at V and 0 bases at J, with 24 bases between. The CDR3 spells CSATQPSGRRSSYNEQFF. CDR3 DNA: TGCAGTGCCACCCAGCCTAGTGGCCGTAGGAGCTCCTACAATGAGCAGTTCTTC.

This clonotype has ten or more counts. The rearrangement joins TRBV18 to TRBJ2-3, with D unclear. V lost 2 bases to trimming and J lost 2 bases, with 5 bases between them. The length of the CDR3 is 13 residues. Germline V gene lookup returns CDR1 KGHSH and CDR2 LQKENI. CDR3 nucleotide sequence: TGTGCCAGCTCACCAAATCCCACAGATACGCAGTATTTT. This gives the protein CASSPNPTDTQYF.

Notes on this clonotype: One junction end disagrees with the germline gene, perhaps due to a read error. The chain recombines TRBV18 with TRBJ2-5, with 7 bases lining up with TRBD1. The CDR3 length is 12 residues. Germline V gene data show CDR1 as KGHSH and CDR2 as LQKENI. CDR3 DNA: TGTGCCAGCTCACCACCGACGGGACAGACCGGCTTC. Protein sequence: CASSPPTGQTGF.

V is TRBV12-3 or TRBV12-4 and J is TRBJ2-3; D unresolved. Trimming shortened V by 4 bases and J by 0 bases, and 11 bases separated the two germline ends. The CDR3 has 15 amino acids. The CDR3 DNA sequence: TGTGCCAGCAGTTCCCCGGGTTCGAGCACAGATACGCAGTATTTT. It translates to CASSSPGSSTDTQYF.

This rearrangement joins TRBV5-1 to TRBJ2-1; the match to TRBD2 covers 9 bases. V was clipped by 0 bases and J by 7 bases; unmatched bases: 11. The CDR3 is made up of 17 amino acids. The germline CDR1 and CDR2 sequences are SGHRS and YFSETQ. The CDR3: CASSLARRGGGGNEQFF. The DNA of the CDR3 is TGCGCCAGCAGCTTGGCTCGCCGCGGCGGGGGGGGAAATGAGCAGTTCTTC.

V is TRBV3-1 and J is TRBJ2-3, with 9 bases lining up with TRBD2. CDR1 is LGHDT and CDR2 is YNNKEL in the germline V gene (reference sequence). This CDR3 is 18 amino acids long. Trimming took 5 bases from V and 2 from J; bases not matched to a gene: 14. The CDR3 sequence is CASSNFSGGRTYTDTQYF. CDR3 nucleotide sequence: TGTGCCAGCAGCAATTTTAGCGGGGGCCGAACGTACACAGATACGCAGTATTTT.

The chain joins TRBV5-1 to TRBJ1-6; D is undetermined. With 0 bases removed from V and 10 bases from J, the gap between germline ends came to 11 bases. The CDR3 is made up of 14 amino acids. Germline loops: CDR1 SGHRS, CDR2 YFSETQ. The CDR3: CASSLGPAGSPLHF. The DNA for the CDR3 is TGCGCCAGCAGCTTGGGCCCTGCGGGCTCACCCCTCCACTTT.

This clonotype was picked up many times. The rearrangement links TRBV6-5 to TRBJ2-5, with a tentative D call TRBD1 (5 bases). CDR3 length: 14 residues. Trimming stripped 7 bases from V and 5 bases from J, with 17 bases between. The V gene's germline CDR1 is MNHEY and CDR2 SVGAGI. Written as DNA, the CDR3 is TGTGCCAGCACCCTGAGACAGTTTGCGGAGACCCAGTACTTC. Translation gives CASTLRQFAETQYF.

The chain is built from TRBV6-1 and TRBJ2-7; D is uncertain. Trimming shortened V by 1 base and J by 4 bases, and 14 bases separated the two germline ends. Germline CDR1 MNHNS, CDR2 SASEGT. CDR3 length: 15 amino acids. The CDR3 here is CASSEGGRWNYEQYF. As DNA, the CDR3 is TGTGCCAGCAGTGAAGGTGGCAGGTGGAATTACGAGCAGTACTTC.

The rearrangement links TRBV10-3 to TRBJ2-7, with TRBD2 as a possible D gene (5 bases). The germline CDR1 and CDR2 sequences are ENHRY and SYGVKD. The CDR3 consists of 12 residues. The V and J ends lost 6 bases and 2 bases respectively, with 8 bases between them. The CDR3 spells CAISPSTYEQYF. The CDR3 DNA reads as TGTGCCATCAGCCCTAGCACCTACGAGCAGTACTTC.

This clonotype was seen a few times. Here the CDR3 reads CASSVVGQETQYF. Here the CDR3 DNA reads TGTGCCAGCAGCGTAGTCGGGCAAGAGACCCAGTACTTC. The genes are TRBV9 and TRBJ2-5; D not resolved. The CDR3 is 13 residues long. Trimming stripped 0 bases from V and 2 bases from J, with 5 bases between. Germline CDR1 is SGDLS and CDR2 is YYNGEE.